Below, 3 T cell receptor beta chains from the same sample are listed, as sequenced in a study of OX40 agonist ivuxolimab in advanced cancers. Generated by immunoSEQ multiplex PCR, the TCRdb table keeps only in-frame clones and is missing some. The sample includes tens of thousands of clones, around 92% of them seen just once. This material consisted of CD4+ or CD8+ T cells sorted from blood, taken in a trial of the OX40 agonist ivuxolimab. Source of these receptors: an adult with an advanced solid tumor such as melanoma, head and neck, liver or kidney cancer.

The chain is built from TRBV11-2 and TRBJ2-3; D call uncertain. Trimming pared 3 bases from V and 5 bases from J, leaving 9 bases between. CDR1 and CDR2 (germline): SGHAT, FQNNGV. CDR3 length equals 13 residues. The CDR3, as DNA: TGTGCCAGCAGCTTGAAAAAACTAGATACGCAGTATTTT. Protein: CASSLKKLDTQYF. Supplemented by reference TRBV11-2 and TRBJ2-3, the full variable domain reads EAGVAQSPRYKIIEKRQSVAFWCNPISGHATLYWYQQILGQGPKLLIQFQNNGVVDDSQLPKDRFSAERLKGVDSTLKIQPAKLEDSAVYLCASSLKKLDTQYFGPGTRLTVL.

The rearrangement joins TRBV4-2 to TRBJ2-2, with 12 bases fitting TRBD2. There are 17 residues in the CDR3. In germline, CDR1 is LGHNA, CDR2 YNFKEQ. The trim removed 4 bases at V and 5 bases at J, leaving 8 bases unmatched. CDR3 residues: CASSPLAGTSGTGELFF. The CDR3 nucleotides are TGTGCCAGCAGCCCCCTGGCAGGGACTAGCGGGACCGGGGAGCTGTTTTTT.

This clone ranks as medium-sized. The chain carries TRBV10-2 and TRBJ1-1, with D possibly TRBD1 on 6 matching bases. The germline V gene encodes CDR1 WSHSY and CDR2 SAAADI. V was cut by 5 bases and J by 0 bases, with 10 bases left in between. CDR3 size: 14 residues. CDR3 sequence (DNA): TGCGCCAGCAGTTTCGGGGGCCTGAACACTGAAGCTTTCTTT. Its protein product is CASSFGGLNTEAFF.